These 28 T cell receptor beta chains share one sample of origin, sequenced in a study of regulatory T cells in long-lasting Graves disease. Time point indicated: newly diagnosed GD, antithyroid drugs for less than 3 months. The authors made the TCR library using RNA they extracted from PBMCs. Researchers made TCR beta libraries by using iRepertoire HTBI primers and running Arm-PCR on CDR3 regions. TCRdb reanalysed the multiplex PCR reads using MiXCR and keeps one entry per CDR3 protein. Seen here are fewer than 350,000 distinct CDR3 sequences, about a sixth observed once, and the top ten hold more than 30%. The sample was peripheral blood mononuclear cells (PBMCs), taken at new diagnosis, from a patient treated with antithyroid drugs. These receptors all stem from a female donor with Graves disease.

This clonotype was detected a few times. The chain is built from TRBV27 and TRBJ2-7; possible D gene TRBD2, 6 bases. Germline CDR1 and CDR2: MNHEY and SMNVEV (reference sequence). This CDR3 spans 15 amino acids. Trimming removed 4 bases at V and 3 bases at J, with 16 bases between. CDR3 nucleotides: TGTGCCAGCAGTTCAGGCGGGACCCCTAGCTACGAGCAGTACTTC. Protein: CASSSGGTPSYEQYF.

This clonotype was detected ten times or more. This chain connects TRBV12-3 or TRBV12-4 to TRBJ2-3; D unclear. Trimming removed 5 bases from V and 6 bases from J, with 9 bases in between. This CDR3 spans 12 amino acids. This CDR3 reads CASSHTSDTQYF. The DNA for the CDR3 is TGTGCCAGCAGTCACACGAGCGATACGCAGTATTTT.

This clonotype was observed a handful of times. V and J are TRBV19 and TRBJ1-5; no firm D call. Trimming cost V 5 bases and J 11 bases, with 19 bases left between them. The germline CDR1 and CDR2 sequences are LNHDA and SQIVND (reference sequence). The CDR3 consists of 14 residues. The chain's CDR3 is CASSLARTGRAQHF. The DNA of the CDR3 is TGTGCCAGTAGTCTCGCCAGAACGGGGAGGGCCCAGCATTTT.

In the case of this clonotype: This may come from a read error, since a much larger clone is one base off. This chain joins TRBV19 and TRBJ2-5, with TRBD2 matching 13 bases. The J call may not be correct, given that the DNA end is closer to TRBJ2-1. The CDR3 length is 16 residues. Germline CDR1 LNHDA, CDR2 SQIVND (reference sequence). CDR3 coding DNA: TGTGCCAGTAGTACCAGGACTAGCGGGAGTATGTACGAGCAGTTCTTC. Translating gives CASSTRTSGSMYEQFF.

Regarding this clonotype: This may be a read error: a much more frequent sequence differs by one nucleotide. It is likely a read error, because the conserved phenylalanine at the end of the CDR3 is missing. The J gene is TRBJ1-2, the V gene TRBV7-9; the D is unclear. Germline lookup yields CDR1 SEHNR and CDR2 FQNEAQ (reference sequence). There are 16 residues in the CDR3. V lost 1 base, J lost 2 bases, and 14 bases lay in between. CDR3 amino acids: CASSLGSGNRNYGYTI. CDR3 in DNA: TGTGCCAGCAGCTTAGGCTCCGGGAATAGGAACTATGGCTACACCATC.

This clonotype showed up just once. The CDR3 DNA follows: TGTGCCAGCAGTATCTCGGGGGCCCCCCAATTTAACTATGGCTACACCTTC. It yields the protein CASSISGAPQFNYGYTF. The chain is built from TRBV11-1 and TRBJ1-2, with D tentatively TRBD1 (6 bases). Germline CDR1 SGHAT, CDR2 FQDESV (reference sequence). CDR3 length: 17 residues. V was pared by 6 bases and J by 1 base, with 21 bases between. Using reference TRBV11-1 and TRBJ1-2 for the parts outside the CDR3, the full variable domain is EAEVAQSPRYKITEKSQAVAFWCDPISGHATLYWYRQILGQGPELLVQFQDESVVDDSQLPKDRFSAERLKGVDSTLKIQPAELGDSAMYLCASSISGAPQFNYGYTFGSGTRLTVV.

This clonotype was observed a few times. One end of the junction varies from germline; a read error may be responsible. This chain uses TRBV9 with TRBJ2-1; 11 positions agree with TRBD2. CDR3 length: 13 residues. Germline values: CDR1 SGDLS, CDR2 YYNGEE. Here the CDR3 DNA reads TGTGCCAGCAGCGTTCCCTTTAGCGGGAGGGCCCACTTC. It codes for CASSVPFSGRAHF. Together with reference TRBV9 and TRBJ2-1, the CDR3 gives the full variable domain: DSGVTQTPKHLITATGQRVTLRCSPRSGDLSVYWYQQSLDQGLQFLIQYYNGEERAKGNILERFSAQQFPDLHSELNLSSLELGDSALYFCASSVPFSGRAHFGPGTRLTVL.

The chain is built from TRBV27 and TRBJ2-4; 11 positions match TRBD2. J was trimmed by 0 bases and V by 5 bases; bases with no gene match: 12. The V gene's germline CDR1 is MNHEY and CDR2 SMNVEV (reference sequence). The CDR3 is 19 residues long. As DNA, the CDR3 is TGTGCCAGCAGTGTACGTGGGACTAGCGGAATACTAGCCAAAAACATTCAGTACTTC. This encodes CASSVRGTSGILAKNIQYF.

V gene TRBV19 combines with J gene TRBJ2-1, with TRBD2 matching 8 bases. Germline V gene sequence: CDR1 LNHDA, CDR2 SQIVND (reference sequence). The CDR3 covers 14 residues. J lost 3 bases, V lost 4 bases, and 2 bases had no gene match. CDR3 coding DNA: TGTGCCAGTAGTAGCGGGAGGCTCTACAATGAGCAGTTCTTC. Protein: CASSSGRLYNEQFF.

This clonotype was counted many times. The rearrangement joins TRBV20-1 to TRBJ1-2, with D perhaps matching TRBD1 (5 bases). Trimming pared 6 bases from V and 4 bases from J, leaving 18 bases between. The CDR3 sequence is 14 residues long. Germline-derived CDR1 and CDR2 are DFQATT and SNEGSKA (reference sequence). The CDR3 loop reads CSARLYRRPYGYTF. The CDR3 region has the DNA TGCAGTGCCCGACTTTACAGGAGACCCTATGGCTACACCTTC.

This clonotype has only a few counts. The likely explanation is a read error, given a far larger clone one base away. V and J are TRBV7-2 and TRBJ2-3; 8 nucleotides agree with TRBD2. V lost 6 bases, J lost 2 bases, and 31 bases stayed unmatched. Germline V gene data show CDR1 as SGHTA and CDR2 as FQGNSA. This CDR3 is 23 amino acids long. CDR3 amino acids: CASSSVRPGGLALRGGTTDTQYF. CDR3 sequence (DNA): TGTGCCAGCAGTTCAGTACGACCGGGCGGACTAGCTCTCCGTGGGGGGACCACAGATACGCAGTATTTT.

This clonotype was detected ten times or more. V and J are TRBV5-1 and TRBJ1-2; D might be TRBD1 (6 bases). Trimming cost V 0 bases and J 8 bases, with 14 bases left between them. The CDR3 loop spans 14 amino acids. CDR1 and CDR2 (germline): SGHRS, YFSETQ. DNA of the CDR3: TGCGCCAGCAGCTTGGGTGACAGGTTCGACGGCTACACCTTC. This gives the protein CASSLGDRFDGYTF.

This chain uses TRBV18 with TRBJ2-1; 8 bases fit TRBD2. Germline CDR1 and CDR2: KGHSH and LQKENI. The CDR3 has 16 residues. J gave up 9 bases and V 6 bases, and 16 bases lay outside the gene matches. The CDR3 bases are TGTGCCAGCTCCAACCTAGCGGGCCCAGGTGGCCCTGAGCAGTTCTTC. This translates into CASSNLAGPGGPEQFF.

The rearrangement links TRBV6-2 or TRBV6-3 to TRBJ2-7; D not certain. The CDR3 length is 15 residues. V lost 6 bases and J lost 2, with 17 bases in between. CDR1 and CDR2 from the germline V gene are MNHEY and SVGEGT. The CDR3 sequence is CASRAQVGKTYEQYF. The CDR3 DNA reads as TGTGCCAGCAGGGCCCAAGTTGGTAAGACCTACGAGCAGTACTTC.

About this clonotype itself: Possible read error: a much larger clone is one base away. The chain couples TRBV12-3 or TRBV12-4 to TRBJ2-1; weak D call: TRBD2 (6 bases). V was pared by 3 bases and J by 10 bases, with 13 bases between. CDR3 length: 13 residues. DNA of the CDR3: TGTGCCAGCAGTTTTCCTGGAGGGGACGAGCAGTTCTTC. Amino acids: CASSFPGGDEQFF.

As regards this clonotype: A far larger clone is a single base away, which makes a read error likely. This chain joins TRBV9 and TRBJ1-6, with 7 bases fitting TRBD1. CDR1 is SGDLS, CDR2 YYNGEE, per germline. V was pared by 4 bases and J by 7 bases, with 2 bases of the junction left unmatched. The CDR3 consists of 13 residues. DNA for the CDR3: TGTGCCAGCAGCCCGGACAGGAATTCACCCCTCCACTTT. Its protein is CASSPDRNSPLHF.

The chain employs TRBV11-3 and TRBJ2-7, with TRBD2 identical over 13 bases. Germline CDR1 is SGHNT and CDR2 is YENEEA. This CDR3 contains 17 residues. V lost 2 bases, J lost 5 bases, and 9 bases stayed unmatched. CDR3 DNA sequence: TGTGCCAGCAGCTTAACCAGGACTAGCGGGAGATCCAACGAGCAGTACTTC. Translation gives CASSLTRTSGRSNEQYF.

V and J are TRBV19 and TRBJ1-3; no reliable D call. This CDR3 has 17 amino acids. With 3 bases removed from V and 0 bases from J, the gap between germline ends came to 15 bases. Germline CDR1 and CDR2: LNHDA and SQIVND (reference sequence). CDR3 bases: TGTGCCAGTAGTATTCTATTTCGGCAAAGCTCTGGAAACACCATATATTTT. This sequence encodes CASSILFRQSSGNTIYF.

This clonotype was detected many times. The J gene is TRBJ2-7, the V gene TRBV5-1; TRBD1 matches 7 bases. The CDR3 has 11 amino acids. Trimming at V came to 5 bases and at J to 6 bases, leaving 2 bases not matched to a gene. The V gene's germline CDR1 is SGHRS and CDR2 YFSETQ. The CDR3 here is CASRTGVEQYF. The CDR3 DNA reads TGCGCCAGCAGAACAGGGGTCGAGCAGTACTTC.

The chain has TRBV14 and TRBJ2-1; the D gene is possibly TRBD2 (6 bases). Looked up from germline, CDR1 is SGHDN and CDR2 is FVKESK. V was clipped by 4 bases and J by 10 bases, with 14 bases between them. The CDR3 is 13 residues long. CDR3 bases: TGTGCCAGCAGCCCCTCCCTGGGAGGAGAGCAGTTCTTC. This gives the protein CASSPSLGGEQFF.

This clonotype was seen many times. J is TRBJ2-7 and V is TRBV27, with TRBD2 identical over 15 bases. CDR1 and CDR2 from the germline V gene are MNHEY and SMNVEV (reference sequence). The CDR3 is made up of 15 amino acids. Unmatched junction bases numbered 2, after V lost 5 bases and J lost 3 bases. CDR3 DNA: TGTGCCAGCAGTCCGGGACTAGCGGGAGGCTACGAGCAGTACTTC. Encoded protein: CASSPGLAGGYEQYF.

There are a few counts of this clonotype. The rearrangement joins TRBV3-1 to TRBJ1-6, with D unclear. The CDR3 loop spans 15 amino acids. Germline V CDR1 and CDR2: LGHDT, YNNKEL (reference sequence). V lost 4 bases, J lost 11 bases, and 18 bases lay in between. The CDR3 is CASSPGRQSNPPLHF. The CDR3 nucleotides are TGTGCCAGCAGCCCGGGCAGGCAGTCCAATCCACCCCTCCACTTT.

V and J are TRBV6-5 and TRBJ2-5; TRBD2 matches 8 bases. CDR1 MNHEY and CDR2 SVGAGI come from the germline V gene. J lost 2 bases, V lost 2 bases, and 4 bases had no gene match. The CDR3 has 15 residues. Written as DNA, the CDR3 is TGTGCCAGCAGTTACGTAGCGGGGAAGCAAGAGACCCAGTACTTC. Protein sequence: CASSYVAGKQETQYF.

The rearrangement links TRBV5-1 to TRBJ2-5, with D unresolved. The V end was cut by 0 bases, the J end by 5 bases, with 8 bases between. The CDR3 covers 13 residues. Looked up from germline, CDR1 is SGHRS and CDR2 is YFSETQ. CDR3 residues: CASSLEWLETQYF. CDR3 nucleotide sequence: TGCGCCAGCAGCTTGGAGTGGTTGGAGACCCAGTACTTC. Using reference TRBV5-1 and TRBJ2-5 for the parts outside the CDR3, the full variable domain is KAGVTQTPRYLIKTRGQQVTLSCSPISGHRSVSWYQQTPGQGLQFLFEYFSETQRNKGNFPGRFSGRQFSNSRSEMNVSTLELGDSALYLCASSLEWLETQYFGPGTRLLVL.

This clonotype was counted a few times. Here the CDR3 reads CAISLDQGARAFF. In DNA, the CDR3 is TGTGCCATCAGTCTGGACCAGGGGGCGCGAGCTTTCTTT. V gene TRBV10-3 combines with J gene TRBJ1-1; 8 positions match TRBD1. The J segment lost 10 bases and the V segment lost 5 bases, leaving 9 bases of the junction unmatched. There are 13 residues in the CDR3. CDR1 and CDR2 from the germline V gene are ENHRY and SYGVKD.

This clonotype was observed many times. The chain recombines TRBV19 with TRBJ1-1; TRBD1 matches at 8 bases. The CDR3 runs 16 residues. Per germline, CDR1 LNHDA and CDR2 SQIVND (reference sequence). J lost 3 bases, V lost 4 bases, and 10 bases had no gene match. CDR3 coding DNA: TGTGCCAGTAGTAACGGCAGGGGGCGAGTCGACACTGAAGCTTTCTTT. This sequence encodes CASSNGRGRVDTEAFF. The full variable domain, its missing parts supplied by reference TRBV19 and TRBJ1-1, is DGGITQSPKYLFRKEGQNVTLSCEQNLNHDAMYWYRQDPGQGLRLIYYSQIVNDFQKGDIAEGYSVSREKKESFPLTVTSAQKNPTAFYLCASSNGRGRVDTEAFFGQGTRLTVV.

This clonotype was counted between two and nine times. This sequence joins TRBV13 and TRBJ2-1, with D unresolved. Trimming took off 4 bases at V and 0 bases at J, with 10 bases between the two ends. The germline V gene encodes CDR1 PRHDT and CDR2 FYEKMQ (reference sequence). The length of the CDR3 is 15 residues. The CDR3 loop reads CASSSRYRSYNEQFF. For the CDR3, the DNA is TGTGCCAGCAGCTCCAGGTACCGCTCCTACAATGAGCAGTTCTTC.

This clonotype was detected many times. The chain uses TRBV6-1 and TRBJ2-2, with TRBD2 matching 10 bases. The germline CDR1 and CDR2 sequences are MNHNS and SASEGT. The CDR3 length is 16 residues. With V trimmed by 6 bases and J by 2 bases, 6 bases remained unmatched. CDR3 sequence reads: CASRLLAGRNTGELFF. The CDR3 DNA sequence: TGTGCCAGCAGATTACTAGCGGGACGAAACACCGGGGAGCTGTTTTTT.